One T cell receptor beta chain is described in this entry. The sample belongs to a study of blood T cell repertoires in COVID-19. Germline V gives CDR1 LNHDA, CDR2 SQIVND (reference sequence). V lost 8 bases and J lost 0, with 17 bases in between. The CDR3 length is 16 residues. Repertoires were generated with immunoSEQ multiplex PCR, while TCRdb's copy carries only in-frame clones and drops some. In the table there are approximately 250,000 clones, about 86% of which are singletons. The chain couples TRBV19 to TRBJ1-3, with D possibly TRBD1 on 5 matching bases. The TCR sequence derives from a man aged 30 to 45 with active or convalescent COVID-19. The sample was peripheral blood. The CDR3 reads CASGRGRTNSGNTIYF. The CDR3 DNA reads as TGTGCCAGTGGAAGGGGCCGGACAAACTCTGGAAACACCATATATTTT.